Below are 32 T cell receptor beta chains sequenced from a single sample in a study of T-cell reconstitution after alpha-beta-depleted transplantation in children. Unique molecular identifiers were built into the TCRbeta library. In TCRdb, the PCR reads were re-called with MiXCR into one record per CDR3 protein. The profile shows about 600,000 distinct CDR3 sequences, more than 20% of them singletons. The source was PBMCs, mostly from graft donor cells, collected 360 days after TCRalphabeta/CD19-depleted stem cell transplant. The receptors here all came from a boy under two years old who had a stem cell transplant for acute myeloid leukemia, so the T cells may come from the graft donor.

This clonotype was detected a few times. V gene TRBV7-2 combines with J gene TRBJ2-1; 10 bases map to TRBD2. V lost 5 bases, J lost 10 bases, and 14 bases stayed unmatched. This CDR3 has 16 amino acids. Germline CDR1 and CDR2: SGHTA and FQGNSA. The CDR3 sequence is CASSPPTSGVVWEQFF. Written as DNA, the CDR3 is TGTGCCAGCAGCCCACCTACTAGCGGGGTCGTATGGGAGCAGTTCTTC.

This clonotype was recorded many times. The CDR3 region has the DNA TGTGCCAGCAGTTATCAGGAGGCGGCCGGGGAGCTGTTTTTT. This sequence encodes CASSYQEAAGELFF. The chain couples TRBV12-3 or TRBV12-4 to TRBJ2-2, with a possible D match to TRBD2 (5 bases). This CDR3 spans 14 amino acids. V lost 4 bases, J lost 6 bases, and 12 bases lay in between.

This clonotype showed up many times. The rearrangement joins TRBV12-3 or TRBV12-4 to TRBJ2-7; 10 nucleotides align to TRBD1. The J segment lost 2 bases and the V segment lost 6 bases, leaving 4 bases of the junction unmatched. CDR3 length: 14 residues. CDR3 amino acids: CASSRDRGPYEQYF. The DNA of the CDR3 is TGTGCCAGCAGCCGGGACAGGGGACCCTACGAGCAGTACTTC.

CDR3 sequence reads: CASSIPDGGADTQYF. DNA of the CDR3: TGTGCCAGCAGTATCCCGGACGGTGGGGCAGATACGCAGTATTTT. The chain links TRBV12-3 or TRBV12-4 to TRBJ2-3; D unresolved. There are 15 residues in the CDR3. Deletions cut 5 bases from V and 4 bases from J, with 16 bases between.

The V gene is TRBV7-2, the J gene TRBJ2-7, with TRBD2 matching over 7 bases. The V gene end was trimmed by 5 bases and the J gene end by 3 bases; junction bases not matched to a gene: 4. The CDR3 extends over 13 amino acids. Germline V lookup: CDR1 SGHTA, CDR2 FQGNSA. CDR3 loop: CASSPSGVYEQYV. DNA for the CDR3: TGTGCCAGCAGCCCCAGCGGGGTCTACGAGCAGTACGTC.

This chain links TRBV15 with TRBJ1-3; the D is unclear. The CDR3 is 11 residues long. With 8 bases removed from V and 9 bases from J, the gap between germline ends came to 11 bases. CDR1 LNHNV and CDR2 YYDKDF come from the germline V gene (reference sequence). DNA of the CDR3: TGTGCCACCCCTGGAAGTGGCACCATATATTTT. Amino acids: CATPGSGTIYF.

This clonotype was counted between two and nine times. The chain is built from TRBV4-2 and TRBJ1-4, with 8 bases fitting TRBD1. This CDR3 is built from 16 residues. The ends lost 4 bases at V and 4 bases at J; junction bases unmatched: 8. The V gene's germline CDR1 is LGHNA and CDR2 YNFKEQ. CDR3 nucleotide sequence: TGTGCCAGCAGCCCCGCCCGGACAGGGCGTAATGAAAAACTGTTTTTT. Translation gives CASSPARTGRNEKLFF.

Ten or more counts support this clonotype. This chain links TRBV29-1 with TRBJ2-2; D remains unclear. CDR3 length equals 15 residues. Trimming left V 5 bases short and J 5 bases short, with 18 bases between. Germline-derived CDR1 and CDR2 are SQVTM and ANQGSEA. CDR3 sequence reads: CSVLKYPPRTGELFF. The CDR3 nucleotides read TGCAGCGTTCTCAAATATCCTCCGAGGACCGGGGAGCTGTTTTTT.

In this sample, this clonotype turned up a few times. The chain has TRBV12-3 or TRBV12-4 and TRBJ2-1, with 10 bases that match TRBD2. V dropped 11 bases and J dropped 0; count of bases not matched to a gene: 19. The CDR3 is 19 residues long. CDR3 region: CAFFFWASGGTSSYNEQFF. DNA of the CDR3: TGTGCCTTCTTTTTTTGGGCTAGCGGGGGAACGAGCTCCTACAATGAGCAGTTCTTC.

This chain links TRBV20-1 with TRBJ2-3; D not resolved. V gave up 3 bases and J gave up 2 bases, with 6 bases separating them. Germline-derived CDR1 and CDR2 are DFQATT and SNEGSKA (reference sequence). The CDR3 covers 12 residues. The CDR3: CSASRSTDTQYF. In DNA, the CDR3 is TGCAGTGCTAGCAGGTCCACAGATACGCAGTATTTT.

This clonotype was detected only a few times. This chain joins TRBV7-6 and TRBJ2-1; D remains unclear. Trimming took off 3 bases at V and 6 bases at J, with 6 bases between the two ends. The CDR3 extends over 12 amino acids. From germline, CDR1 is SGHVS and CDR2 FNYEAQ. CDR3 bases: TGTGCCAGCAGCTTCGGTATCAATGAGCAGTTCTTC. Its protein product is CASSFGINEQFF. The full variable domain, rest sourced from reference TRBV7-6 and TRBJ2-1, is GAGVSQSPRYKVTKRGQDVALRCDPISGHVSLYWYRQALGQGPEFLTYFNYEAQQDKSGLPNDRFSAERPEGSISTLTIQRTEQRDSAMYRCASSFGINEQFFGPGTRLTVL.

V usage is TRBV20-1 and J usage is TRBJ2-7, with TRBD1 identical over 10 bases. This CDR3 contains 15 residues. Germline CDR1 DFQATT, CDR2 SNEGSKA (reference sequence). With 3 bases clipped from V and 2 bases from J, the junction kept 7 bases outside the gene matches. The CDR3 coding sequence is TGCAGTGCTAGCCCGGACAGGGGGAGAGCCTACGAGCAGTACTTC. It is translated as CSASPDRGRAYEQYF.

The chain combines TRBV9 with TRBJ2-6; 9 bases agree with TRBD2. The CDR3 totals 18 residues. CDR1 is SGDLS, CDR2 YYNGEE, per germline. V lost 4 bases and J lost 0; bases outside the gene matches: 8. The CDR3 DNA follows: TGTGCCAGCAGCCACCGACTAGCGGTCCTCTCTGGGGCCAACGTCCTGACTTTC. Protein: CASSHRLAVLSGANVLTF.

The chain is built from TRBV20-1 and TRBJ2-3, with 11 bases that match TRBD1. The junction had 6 bases not matched to a gene; V was cut back by 3 bases and J by 4 bases. Germline lookup yields CDR1 DFQATT and CDR2 SNEGSKA (reference sequence). CDR3 length equals 15 residues. CDR3 loop: CSASSPGQGADTQYF. As DNA, the CDR3 is TGCAGTGCTAGTTCCCCGGGACAGGGGGCAGATACGCAGTATTTT.

The genes are TRBV12-3 or TRBV12-4 and TRBJ2-7; possible D gene TRBD1, 5 bases. V gave up 6 bases and J gave up 3 bases, with 12 bases separating them. There are 13 residues in the CDR3. This CDR3 reads CASSTLQGYEQYF. The CDR3, as DNA: TGTGCCAGCAGCACACTCCAGGGCTACGAGCAGTACTTC.

This clonotype showed up just a few times. The chain links TRBV7-9 to TRBJ2-3; the D is unclear. The CDR3 has 16 residues. The ends were cut back, 0 bases at V and 5 bases at J, with 15 bases in the middle. From germline, CDR1 is SEHNR and CDR2 FQNEAQ (reference sequence). CDR3 sequence (DNA): TGTGCCAGCAGCTTAGCGTATCAGGCTGGGCAAGATACGCAGTATTTT. Translated: CASSLAYQAGQDTQYF.

The sample holds a few counts of this clonotype. An end of the junction differs from the germline gene, which may be a read error. The V call is TRBV30, the J call TRBJ2-3; TRBD2 aligns across 10 bases. The CDR3 sequence is 14 residues long. Germline lookup yields CDR1 GTSNPN and CDR2 SVGIG (reference sequence). The DNA of the CDR3 is TGTGCCTGGAGTGTAGCGGGGGGGCCAGAAACGCAGTATTTT. Translation gives CAWSVAGGPETQYF.

The rearrangement links TRBV10-3 to TRBJ1-5; tentatively, D is TRBD1 (5 bases). From germline, CDR1 is ENHRY and CDR2 SYGVKD. CDR3 length equals 21 residues. Between the trimmed V and J ends, which lost 0 bases and 4 bases, there was a span of 28 bases. CDR3 sequence reads: CAISESGPHWGHGERNQPQHF. In DNA form, the CDR3 reads TGTGCCATCAGTGAGTCGGGACCCCACTGGGGCCACGGGGAGAGGAATCAGCCCCAGCATTTT.

V and J are TRBV20-1 and TRBJ2-5; D uncertain. V lost 6 bases, J lost 2 bases, and 10 bases lay in between. Germline V CDR1 and CDR2: DFQATT, SNEGSKA (reference sequence). The CDR3 has 12 amino acids. The CDR3 nucleotides read TGCAGTGCGACTCTATCACAAGAGACCCAGTACTTC. This translates into CSATLSQETQYF.

Ten or more counts support this clonotype. The V call is TRBV29-1, the J call TRBJ2-1, with D hard to call. Germline CDR1 and CDR2: SQVTM and ANQGSEA. V lost 5 bases to trimming and J lost 7 bases, with 9 bases between them. The CDR3 is made up of 11 amino acids. The CDR3 spells CSVRAGNEQFF. The CDR3 region has the DNA TGCAGCGTTCGGGCCGGGAATGAGCAGTTCTTC.

CDR3 in DNA: TGTGCCAGCAGTTTAGCTCTCCGCGGCCCCTACAATGAGCAGTTCTTC. Its translation: CASSLALRGPYNEQFF. The chain employs TRBV12-3 or TRBV12-4 and TRBJ2-1; D unclear. V was shortened by 0 bases and J by 2 bases, with 11 bases between the two germline ends. CDR3 length: 16 residues.

This clonotype appeared many times. This sequence joins TRBV7-2 and TRBJ2-2; TRBD1 aligns across 7 bases. The CDR3 consists of 16 residues. Germline V CDR1 and CDR2: SGHTA, FQGNSA. With V trimmed by 11 bases and J by 1 base, 13 bases remained unmatched. The CDR3 region is CAYTKGAVRNTGELFF. In nucleotides, the CDR3 is TGTGCCTACACCAAGGGGGCAGTTCGGAACACCGGGGAGCTGTTTTTT.

At least ten counts were recorded for this clonotype. The chain couples TRBV12-3 or TRBV12-4 to TRBJ1-2, with 7 bases aligning to TRBD1. V lost 6 bases and J lost 4; bases outside the gene matches: 8. The CDR3 is 14 residues long. For the CDR3, the DNA is TGTGCCAGCAGCCTGAGGGACAGCAGCTATGGCTACACCTTC. This codes for CASSLRDSSYGYTF.

V and J are TRBV6-5 and TRBJ2-2; TRBD2 agrees at 10 bases. The CDR3 has 17 amino acids. The germline CDR1 and CDR2 sequences are MNHEY and SVGAGI. Trimming took 1 base from V and 1 from J; bases not matched to a gene: 3. This CDR3 reads CASSYLGLARNTGELFF. The CDR3, as DNA: TGTGCCAGCAGTTACTTGGGACTAGCGAGGAACACCGGGGAGCTGTTTTTT.

This clonotype was seen at least ten times. This chain joins TRBV20-1 and TRBJ2-3; D is uncertain. The germline V gene has CDR1 DFQATT and CDR2 SNEGSKA (reference sequence). V lost 5 bases and J 2 bases, leaving 11 bases between the germline ends. The CDR3 sequence is 13 residues long. The CDR3 bases are TGCAGTGCTCATAGTTCCTACACAGATACGCAGTATTTT. Protein product: CSAHSSYTDTQYF.

The chain links TRBV18 to TRBJ2-3; no clear D gene. V dropped 1 base and J dropped 0 bases, with 8 bases sitting between them. The germline CDR1 and CDR2 sequences are KGHSH and LQKENI. The CDR3 is made up of 15 amino acids. The CDR3 region has the DNA TGTGCCAGCTCACCACACACGACTAGCACAGATACGCAGTATTTT. This codes for CASSPHTTSTDTQYF.

This clonotype was observed many times. V usage is TRBV7-2 and J usage is TRBJ2-2, with 9 bases identical to TRBD1. V shed 2 bases and J 8 bases; nucleotides not matched to a gene: 12. CDR3 length equals 17 residues. Germline-derived CDR1 and CDR2 are SGHTA and FQGNSA. In nucleotides, the CDR3 is TGTGCCAGCAGCTTATTCGTACAGACAGGGGGTAGTGGGGAGCTGTTTTTT. Encoded protein: CASSLFVQTGGSGELFF.

A single count supports this clonotype. V is TRBV4-3 and J is TRBJ2-7; the D call may be TRBD1 or TRBD2 (6 bases each). Per germline, CDR1 LGHNA and CDR2 YSLEER. This CDR3 is built from 16 residues. Trimming took off 1 base at V and 4 bases at J, with 17 bases between the two ends. CDR3 in DNA: TGCGCCAGCAGCCAAGTGGTTGGCGGGACACCTTACGAGCAGTACTTC. It yields the protein CASSQVVGGTPYEQYF.

This clonotype was observed at least ten times. The V and J genes are TRBV7-9 and TRBJ2-3, with 7 bases that match TRBD1. The CDR3 length is 11 residues. The germline V gene encodes CDR1 SEHNR and CDR2 FQNEAQ (reference sequence). The V and J ends lost 8 bases and 6 bases, in that order; junction bases with no gene match: 2. CDR3 sequence (DNA): TGTGCCAGCTTACAGGGGGATACGCAGTATTTT. Residues: CASLQGDTQYF.

This chain joins TRBV9 and TRBJ2-7, with 8 nucleotides matching TRBD1. The CDR3 spans 14 residues. J gave up 2 bases and V 4 bases, and 5 bases lay outside the gene matches. Germline assignment: CDR1 SGDLS and CDR2 YYNGEE. The CDR3 nucleotides are TGTGCCAGCAGCCCAGGGGGCCTAACCTACGAGCAGTACTTC. The encoded protein is CASSPGGLTYEQYF.

The gene calls are TRBV7-7 and TRBJ2-5; TRBD1 might be the D (5 bases). This CDR3 has 14 residues. V was clipped by 2 bases and J by 2 bases, with 9 bases between them. CDR1 and CDR2 (germline): SSHAT, FNYEAQ (reference sequence). The CDR3 DNA reads as TGTGCCAGCAGCTTATCTCAGGGTCAAGAGACCCAGTACTTC. Protein: CASSLSQGQETQYF.

The chain uses TRBV12-3 or TRBV12-4 and TRBJ2-6; 8 bases align to TRBD1. This CDR3 region has 19 residues. Losses at the gene ends were 5 bases for V and 0 bases for J; bases not matched to a gene: 12. CDR3 in DNA: TGTGCCAGCAGTCCCATATCCGGGACAGGAACCTCTGGGGCCAACGTCCTGACTTTC. Translating it yields CASSPISGTGTSGANVLTF.